Presented here are 20 T cell receptor beta chains from one specimen sequenced in a study of blood T cells in healthy people across ages. Primed by a sample-barcoded 5' primer and a J-beta primer mix, a second PCR proceeded for 7 to 11 cycles. Each CDR3 protein is one row after TCRdb ran MiXCR on the 5' RACE reads. The sample holds around 1,000,000 distinct CDR3 sequences, 20% to 25% seen once. The same sample was also studied in work on T cells of mothers and their children.

Sequenced sample: blood. These receptors were collected from a girl aged 2-9 years in good health.

The chain recombines TRBV27 with TRBJ2-7; TRBD2 aligns across 9 bases. Gene TRBJ2-1 matches the end of the DNA better, so the J call may be wrong. Germline loops: CDR1 MNHEY, CDR2 SMNVEV (reference sequence). CDR3 length: 14 residues. CDR3 DNA sequence: TGTGCCAGTTCCGGGACTAGCCCTTACAATGAGCAGTTCTTC. Its protein product is CASSGTSPYNEQFF.

This clonotype was seen a handful of times. The V and J genes are TRBV3-1 and TRBJ2-7; D is ambiguous. The V and J ends lost 6 bases and 6 bases respectively, with 12 bases between them. Germline V gene sequence: CDR1 LGHDT, CDR2 YNNKEL (reference sequence). CDR3 size: 12 residues. CDR3 loop: CASRDTKGEQYF. CDR3 nucleotide sequence: TGTGCCAGCAGAGATACAAAAGGCGAGCAGTACTTC.

This clonotype occurred a few times. The CDR3 reads CASSVRQGEWYEQYF. The CDR3 DNA sequence: TGTGCCAGCAGCGTCAGACAGGGGGAGTGGTACGAGCAGTACTTC. The chain joins TRBV9 to TRBJ2-1; TRBD1 agrees at 9 bases. The better agreement between TRBJ2-7 and the DNA end casts doubt on the J call. This CDR3 is 15 amino acids long. Germline V gene data show CDR1 as SGDLS and CDR2 as YYNGEE.

This clonotype was seen more than once but under ten times. The chain uses TRBV6-6 and TRBJ1-1; no firm D call. Trimming stripped 5 bases from V and 0 bases from J, with 7 bases between. This CDR3 has 13 residues. CDR1 and CDR2 from the germline V gene are MNHNY and SVGAGI (reference sequence). The CDR3: CASSDVVNTEAFF. The CDR3 nucleotides read TGTGCCAGCAGTGACGTGGTGAACACTGAAGCTTTCTTT.

This clonotype has a handful of counts. V and J are TRBV10-3 and TRBJ2-7, with D perhaps being TRBD1 or TRBD2 (5 bases each). Trimming removed 0 bases at V and 4 bases at J, with 13 bases between. The germline V gene has CDR1 ENHRY and CDR2 SYGVKD. The CDR3 runs 15 residues. In DNA, the CDR3 is TGTGCCATCAGTGAGTCGTGGGGGAGAGAGTACGAGCAGTACTTC. Its translation is CAISESWGREYEQYF.

This clonotype has more than one count but fewer than ten. This chain uses TRBV4-3 with TRBJ2-4; possibly TRBD1 for D (7 bases). The CDR3 has 22 residues. Trimming left V 1 base short and J 0 bases short, with 28 bases between. The V gene's germline CDR1 is LGHNA and CDR2 YSLEER. The CDR3 region is CASSQGEGAPEGQTIAKNIQYF. The CDR3 region has the DNA TGCGCCAGCAGCCAAGGAGAGGGGGCACCGGAGGGGCAGACGATAGCCAAAAACATTCAGTACTTC.

The chain has TRBV29-1 and TRBJ1-1; the D gene is possibly TRBD1 (6 bases). The V gene lost 4 bases and the J gene lost 9 bases, with 24 bases spanning the gap. This CDR3 has 15 residues. Germline CDR1 is SQVTM and CDR2 is ANQGSEA. The DNA for the CDR3 is TGCAGCGTTGGGCAGACAGGCTCGAGGGCTCCAAAAGCTTTCTTT. Its protein product is CSVGQTGSRAPKAFF.

V usage is TRBV12-3 or TRBV12-4 and J usage is TRBJ2-7, with a tentative D call TRBD1 (6 bases). V dropped 8 bases and J dropped 0 bases, with 23 bases sitting between them. CDR3 size: 17 residues. Here the CDR3 DNA reads TGTGCCAGCCACCCCTTTAAAGGGACAAAAAGCTCCTACGAGCAGTACTTC. This codes for CASHPFKGTKSSYEQYF.

Note on this clonotype: A read error may account for a junction end that differs from germline. This chain uses TRBV7-7 with TRBJ2-3; the match to TRBD1 covers 7 bases. CDR3 length equals 13 residues. CDR1 SSHAT and CDR2 FNYEAQ come from the germline V gene (reference sequence). The DNA of the CDR3 is TGTGCTAGCAGTCGCGACAGGGAAGATACGCAGTATTTT. Translating it yields CASSRDREDTQYF.

V is TRBV12-3 or TRBV12-4 and J is TRBJ2-5; D is ambiguous. The end of the DNA aligns better with TRBJ2-1, so the J call may be wrong. This CDR3 contains 11 residues. The CDR3: CASTLSNEQFF. The CDR3 region has the DNA TGTGCCAGCACCCTTTCCAATGAGCAGTTCTTC.

The V gene is TRBV27, the J gene TRBJ2-5; no reliable D call. Between the trimmed V and J ends, which lost 5 bases and 5 bases, there was a span of 12 bases. The germline V gene has CDR1 MNHEY and CDR2 SMNVEV (reference sequence). The CDR3 contains 13 residues. The CDR3 DNA follows: TGTGCCAGCAGTCCAGGTGTATCGGAGACCCAGTACTTC. Amino acids: CASSPGVSETQYF.

This chain joins TRBV4-3 and TRBJ1-2, with D unclear. The CDR3 spans 12 residues. V lost 0 bases and J 6 bases, leaving 5 bases between the germline ends. Germline CDR1 LGHNA, CDR2 YSLEER. This chain's CDR3 is CASSQDLDGYTF. Here the CDR3 DNA reads TGCGCCAGCAGCCAAGATCTGGATGGCTACACCTTC.

This sequence joins TRBV7-2 and TRBJ2-1, with TRBD2 identical over 9 bases. Trimming removed 5 bases from V and 4 bases from J; junction bases left unmatched: 9. The CDR3 contains 16 residues. Germline-derived CDR1 and CDR2 are SGHTA and FQGNSA. The CDR3 reads CASSLPTSGYYNEQFF. The CDR3 region has the DNA TGTGCCAGCAGCCTGCCGACTAGCGGTTATTACAATGAGCAGTTCTTC.

The chain is built from TRBV27 and TRBJ2-5, with 8 bases matching TRBD2. This CDR3 contains 15 residues. V lost 6 bases and J lost 5; bases outside the gene matches: 11. The germline gives CDR1 MNHEY, CDR2 SMNVEV (reference sequence). The CDR3 reads CASSYQPGGRETQYF. CDR3 coding DNA: TGTGCCAGCAGCTACCAACCTGGCGGGAGGGAGACCCAGTACTTC.

This clonotype came up a few times. This sequence joins TRBV7-9 and TRBJ2-7, with 11 bases aligning to TRBD1. The CDR3 covers 14 residues. The ends lost 5 bases at V and 5 bases at J; junction bases unmatched: 5. Germline V lookup: CDR1 SEHNR, CDR2 FQNEAQ (reference sequence). The CDR3 spells CASSAGQGANEQYF. In DNA form, the CDR3 reads TGTGCCAGCAGCGCCGGACAGGGGGCTAACGAGCAGTACTTC.

This clonotype occurred a few times. This chain connects TRBV6-5 to TRBJ1-1, with TRBD1 as a possible D gene (5 bases). This CDR3 region has 13 residues. In germline, CDR1 is MNHEY, CDR2 SVGAGI. With 7 bases removed from V and 9 bases from J, the gap between germline ends came to 18 bases. In DNA form, the CDR3 reads TGTGCCAGCACCCAGGAGGGCGGGACGAAAGCTTTCTTT. Amino acids: CASTQEGGTKAFF.

The chain recombines TRBV11-3 with TRBJ2-5; no reliable D call. There are 12 residues in the CDR3. Between the trimmed V and J ends, which lost 4 bases and 7 bases, there was a span of 10 bases. Germline CDR1 reads SGHNT; CDR2 reads YENEEA. The CDR3, as DNA: TGTGCCAGCAGCTCCCCTGAAGTGACCCAGTACTTC. Translating gives CASSSPEVTQYF.

The chain employs TRBV6-1 and TRBJ2-5, with D unresolved. CDR3 size: 13 residues. Per germline, CDR1 MNHNS and CDR2 SASEGT. V was shortened by 3 bases and J by 7 bases, with 12 bases between the two germline ends. CDR3 in amino acids: CASSEERFGTQYF. The CDR3 DNA follows: TGTGCCAGCAGTGAGGAACGGTTCGGGACCCAGTACTTC.

This clonotype was picked up a small number of times. The V call is TRBV20-1, the J call TRBJ2-7; D ambiguous. The ends were cut back, 5 bases at V and 2 bases at J, with 19 bases in the middle. Germline CDR1 and CDR2: DFQATT and SNEGSKA (reference sequence). The CDR3 runs 15 residues. The CDR3, as DNA: TGCAGTGCTCATACTGGACCCTCCGAGGCCTACGAGCAGTACTTC. Translating it yields CSAHTGPSEAYEQYF.

The chain recombines TRBV27 with TRBJ2-5, with TRBD2 identical over 10 bases. After removal of 2 bases from V and 5 bases from J, the junction contained 8 bases not matched to a gene. CDR3 length: 16 amino acids. Germline V gene data show CDR1 as MNHEY and CDR2 as SMNVEV (reference sequence). CDR3 bases: TGTGCCAGCAGTTTAGGGACTAGCGACCCCCGCGAGACCCAGTACTTC. It yields the protein CASSLGTSDPRETQYF.